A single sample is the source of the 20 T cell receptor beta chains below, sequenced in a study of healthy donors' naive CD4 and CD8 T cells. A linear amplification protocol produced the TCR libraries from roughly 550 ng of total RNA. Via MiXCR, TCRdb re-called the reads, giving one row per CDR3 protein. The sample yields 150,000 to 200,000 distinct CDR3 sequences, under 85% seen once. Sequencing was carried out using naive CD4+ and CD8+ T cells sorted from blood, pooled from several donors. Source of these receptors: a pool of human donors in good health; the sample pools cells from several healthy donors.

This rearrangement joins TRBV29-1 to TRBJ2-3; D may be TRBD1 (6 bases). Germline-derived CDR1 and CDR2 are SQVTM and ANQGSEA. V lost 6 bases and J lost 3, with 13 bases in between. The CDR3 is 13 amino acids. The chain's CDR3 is CSVELTGTDTQYF. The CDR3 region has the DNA TGCAGCGTCGAATTAACAGGGACAGATACGCAGTATTTT.

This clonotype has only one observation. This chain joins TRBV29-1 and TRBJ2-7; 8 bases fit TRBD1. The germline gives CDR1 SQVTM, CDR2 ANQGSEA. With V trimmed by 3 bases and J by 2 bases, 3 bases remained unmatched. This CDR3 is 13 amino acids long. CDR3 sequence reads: CSVDPGGPYEQYF. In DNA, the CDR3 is TGCAGCGTTGACCCAGGGGGCCCCTACGAGCAGTACTTC.

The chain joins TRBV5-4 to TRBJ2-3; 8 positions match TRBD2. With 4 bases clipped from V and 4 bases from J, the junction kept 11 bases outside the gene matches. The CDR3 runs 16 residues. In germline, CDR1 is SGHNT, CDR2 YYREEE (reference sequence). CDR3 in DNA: TGTGCCAGCAGCCCGGGGGCAGCGGGGGTAGCAGATACGCAGTATTTT. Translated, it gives CASSPGAAGVADTQYF.

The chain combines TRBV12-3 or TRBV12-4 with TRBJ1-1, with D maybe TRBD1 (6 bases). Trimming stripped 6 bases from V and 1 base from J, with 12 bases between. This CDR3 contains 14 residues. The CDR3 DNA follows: TGTGCCAGCAGGCTAATGACAGGGAACACTGAAGCTTTCTTT. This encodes CASRLMTGNTEAFF.

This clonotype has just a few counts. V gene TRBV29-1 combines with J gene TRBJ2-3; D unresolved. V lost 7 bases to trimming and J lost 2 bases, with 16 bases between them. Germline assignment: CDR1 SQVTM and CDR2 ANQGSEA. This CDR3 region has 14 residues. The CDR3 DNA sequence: TGCAGCGCAAACGCCGGATTGCCCACAGATACGCAGTATTTT. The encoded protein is CSANAGLPTDTQYF.

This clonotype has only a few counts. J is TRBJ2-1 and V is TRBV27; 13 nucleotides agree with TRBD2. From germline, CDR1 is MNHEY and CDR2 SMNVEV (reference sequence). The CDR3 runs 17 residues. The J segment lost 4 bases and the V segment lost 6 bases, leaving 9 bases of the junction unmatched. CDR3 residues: CASRPRTSGSSYNEQFF. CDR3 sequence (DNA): TGTGCCAGCAGACCCCGGACTAGCGGGAGTTCTTACAATGAGCAGTTCTTC.

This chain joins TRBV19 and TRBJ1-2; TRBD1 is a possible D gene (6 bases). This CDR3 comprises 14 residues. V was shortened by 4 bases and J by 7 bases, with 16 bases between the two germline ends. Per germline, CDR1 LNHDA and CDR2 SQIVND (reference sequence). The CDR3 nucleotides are TGTGCCAGTAGTACGTCTGGGACATCGAGTGGCTACACCTTC. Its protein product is CASSTSGTSSGYTF.

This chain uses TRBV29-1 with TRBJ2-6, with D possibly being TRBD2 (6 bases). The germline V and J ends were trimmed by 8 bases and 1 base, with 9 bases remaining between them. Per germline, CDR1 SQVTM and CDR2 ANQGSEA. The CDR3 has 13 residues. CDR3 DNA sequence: TGCAGCATACGGGAGTCTGGGGCCAACGTCCTGACTTTC. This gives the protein CSIRESGANVLTF.

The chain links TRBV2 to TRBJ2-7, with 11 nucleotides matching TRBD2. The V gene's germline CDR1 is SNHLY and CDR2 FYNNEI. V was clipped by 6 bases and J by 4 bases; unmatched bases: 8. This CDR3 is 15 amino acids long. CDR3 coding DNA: TGTGCCAGCAGCTTTACTAGCGGGAGAGGTTACGAGCAGTACTTC. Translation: CASSFTSGRGYEQYF.

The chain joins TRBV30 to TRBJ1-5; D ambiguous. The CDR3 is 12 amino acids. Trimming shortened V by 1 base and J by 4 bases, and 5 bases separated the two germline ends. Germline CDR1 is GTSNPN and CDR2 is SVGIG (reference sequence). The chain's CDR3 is CAWSAANQPQHF. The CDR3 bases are TGTGCCTGGAGTGCCGCGAATCAGCCCCAGCATTTT.

CDR3 region: CASSPDMGDEQFF. In DNA, the CDR3 is TGTGCCAGCAGTCCCGACATGGGCGATGAGCAGTTCTTC. The chain recombines TRBV27 with TRBJ2-1; D is undetermined. The V gene's germline CDR1 is MNHEY and CDR2 SMNVEV (reference sequence). Trimming removed 5 bases from V and 8 bases from J, with 13 bases in between. This CDR3 is 13 amino acids long.

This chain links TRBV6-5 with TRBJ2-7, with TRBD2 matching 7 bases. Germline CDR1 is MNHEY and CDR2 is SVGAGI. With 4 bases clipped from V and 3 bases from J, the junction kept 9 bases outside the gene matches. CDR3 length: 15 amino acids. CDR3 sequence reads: CASSLRSAGFYEQYF. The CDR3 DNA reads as TGTGCCAGCAGTTTAAGGTCAGCGGGGTTCTACGAGCAGTACTTC.

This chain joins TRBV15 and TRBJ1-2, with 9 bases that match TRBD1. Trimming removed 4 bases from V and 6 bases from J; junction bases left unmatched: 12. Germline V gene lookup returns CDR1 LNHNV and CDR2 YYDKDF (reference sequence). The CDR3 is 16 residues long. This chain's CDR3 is CATSTGAGQGGDGYTF. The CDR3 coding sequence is TGTGCCACCAGCACCGGGGCGGGACAGGGAGGAGATGGCTACACCTTC. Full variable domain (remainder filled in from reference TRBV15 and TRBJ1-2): DAMVIQNPRYQVTQFGKPVTLSCSQTLNHNVMYWYQQKSSQAPKLLFHYYDKDFNNEADTPDNFQSRRPNTSFCFLDIRSPGLGDTAMYLCATSTGAGQGGDGYTFGSGTRLTVV.

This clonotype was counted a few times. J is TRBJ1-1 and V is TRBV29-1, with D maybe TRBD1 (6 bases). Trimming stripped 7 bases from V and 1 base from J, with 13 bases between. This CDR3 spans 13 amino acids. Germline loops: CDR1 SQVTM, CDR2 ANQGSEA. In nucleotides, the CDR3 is TGCAGCGCCCCCCTACAGGGGAACACTGAAGCTTTCTTT. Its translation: CSAPLQGNTEAFF.

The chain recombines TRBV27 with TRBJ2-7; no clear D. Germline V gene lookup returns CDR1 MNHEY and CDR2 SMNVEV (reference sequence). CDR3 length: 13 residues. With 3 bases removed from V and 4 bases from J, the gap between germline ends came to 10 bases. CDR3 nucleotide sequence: TGTGCCAGCAGTTTCTTCCTAGGGTACGAGCAGTACTTC. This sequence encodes CASSFFLGYEQYF.

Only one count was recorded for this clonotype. CDR3 amino acids: CAISESSNRGTQYF. For the CDR3, the DNA is TGTGCCATCAGTGAGTCTAGCAACCGTGGGACGCAGTATTTT. The chain recombines TRBV10-3 with TRBJ2-3, with D hard to call. V gave up 0 bases and J gave up 9 bases, with 13 bases separating them. Germline values: CDR1 ENHRY, CDR2 SYGVKD. The CDR3 extends over 14 amino acids.

The DNA of the CDR3 is TGTGCCAGCGGGACGCGGAGCTCCTATAATTCACCCCTCCACTTT. As protein: CASGTRSSYNSPLHF. The V call is TRBV12-3 or TRBV12-4, the J call TRBJ1-6, with a weak D call TRBD1 (5 bases). V was clipped by 8 bases and J by 0 bases, with 11 bases between them. CDR3 length: 15 residues.

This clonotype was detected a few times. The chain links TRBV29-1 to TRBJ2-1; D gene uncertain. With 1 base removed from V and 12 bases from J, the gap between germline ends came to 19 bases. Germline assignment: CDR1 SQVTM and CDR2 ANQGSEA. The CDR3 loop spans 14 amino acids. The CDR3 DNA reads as TGCAGCGTTGAAGGCGCGGAAGGTAAACTTAGGCAGTTCTTC. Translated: CSVEGAEGKLRQFF.

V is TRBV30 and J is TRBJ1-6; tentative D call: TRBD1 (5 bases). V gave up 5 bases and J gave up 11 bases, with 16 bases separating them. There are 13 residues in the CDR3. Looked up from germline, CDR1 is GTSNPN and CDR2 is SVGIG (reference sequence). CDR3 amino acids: CAWEGTSGTPLHF. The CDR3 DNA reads TGTGCCTGGGAGGGGACTTCTGGAACACCCCTCCACTTT.

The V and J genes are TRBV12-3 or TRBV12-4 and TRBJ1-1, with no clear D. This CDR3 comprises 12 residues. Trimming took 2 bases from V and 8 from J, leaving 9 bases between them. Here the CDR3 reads CASSLSQSEAFF. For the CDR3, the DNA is TGTGCCAGCAGTTTATCTCAATCCGAAGCTTTCTTT.